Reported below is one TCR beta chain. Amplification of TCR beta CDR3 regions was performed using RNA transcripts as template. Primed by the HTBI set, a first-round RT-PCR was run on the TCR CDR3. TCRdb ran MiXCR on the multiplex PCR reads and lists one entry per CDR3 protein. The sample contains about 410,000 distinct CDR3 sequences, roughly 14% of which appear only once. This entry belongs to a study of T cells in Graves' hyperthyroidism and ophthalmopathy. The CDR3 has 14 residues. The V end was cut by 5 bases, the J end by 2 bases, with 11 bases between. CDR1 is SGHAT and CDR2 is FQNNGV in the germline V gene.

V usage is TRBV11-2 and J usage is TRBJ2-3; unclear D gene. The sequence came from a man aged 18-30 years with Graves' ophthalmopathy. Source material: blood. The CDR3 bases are TGTGCCAGCAGCCCCGAGGTAGACACAGATACGCAGTATTTT. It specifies CASSPEVDTDTQYF.